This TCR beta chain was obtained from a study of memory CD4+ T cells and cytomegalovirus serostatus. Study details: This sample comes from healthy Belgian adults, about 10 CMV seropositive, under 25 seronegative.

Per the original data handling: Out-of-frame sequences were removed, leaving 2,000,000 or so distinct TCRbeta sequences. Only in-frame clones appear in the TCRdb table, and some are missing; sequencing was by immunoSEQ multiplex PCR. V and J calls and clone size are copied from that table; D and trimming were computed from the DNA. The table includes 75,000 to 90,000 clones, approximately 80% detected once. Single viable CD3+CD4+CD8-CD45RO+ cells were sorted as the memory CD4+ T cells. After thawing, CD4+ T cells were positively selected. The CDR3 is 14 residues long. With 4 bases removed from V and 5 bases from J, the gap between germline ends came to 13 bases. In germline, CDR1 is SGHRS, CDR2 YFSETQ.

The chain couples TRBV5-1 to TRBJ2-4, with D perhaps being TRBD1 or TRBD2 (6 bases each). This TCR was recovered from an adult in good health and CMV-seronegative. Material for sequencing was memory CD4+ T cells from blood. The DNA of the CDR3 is TGCGCCAGCAGCCCCAGGGGACTCGAAAACATTCAGTACTTC. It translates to CASSPRGLENIQYF.